This passage covers 11 T cell receptor beta chains from one sample sequenced in a study of cytomegalovirus exposure and HLA in healthy donors. The PCR employed 60 Vbeta primers together with 13 Jbeta primers. The table came from immunoSEQ multiplex PCR; TCRdb's copy has only in-frame clones and leaves some out. The sample holds about 170,000 clones, about 81% seen once. What was sequenced was PBMCs. The receptors were gathered from a woman in her forties or fifties in good health and CMV-seropositive.

This chain connects TRBV6-5 to TRBJ1-2; D may be TRBD1 (5 bases). The ends were cut back, 6 bases at V and 3 bases at J, with 11 bases in the middle. Germline V lookup: CDR1 MNHEY, CDR2 SVGAGI. This CDR3 is 13 amino acids long. The CDR3 spells CASSRTRDYGYTF. CDR3 nucleotide sequence: TGTGCCAGCAGCCGGACAAGAGACTATGGCTACACCTTC.

This clone is a singleton in its sample. The V gene is TRBV10-2, the J gene TRBJ2-2, with 9 bases that match TRBD2. Per the germline V gene, CDR1 is WSHSY and CDR2 is SAAADI. V gave up 0 bases and J gave up 7 bases; unmatched junction bases: 12. This CDR3 is built from 18 residues. The CDR3 loop is CASSESGAGGPNGGELFF. The CDR3, as DNA: TGCGCCAGCAGTGAGTCGGGAGCGGGGGGTCCCAACGGCGGGGAGCTGTTTTTT.

V is TRBV5-1 and J is TRBJ1-1; D is undetermined. The germline gives CDR1 SGHRS, CDR2 YFSETQ. This CDR3 has 14 amino acids. Trimming took 0 bases from V and 1 from J, leaving 7 bases between them. CDR3 in amino acids: CASSLDTGNTEAFF. In DNA, the CDR3 is TGCGCCAGCAGCTTGGACACGGGGAACACTGAAGCTTTCTTT.

The V gene is TRBV6-1, the J gene TRBJ1-6; maybe TRBD1 (6 bases). The CDR3 is 13 amino acids. V gave up 7 bases and J gave up 10 bases, with 14 bases separating them. The germline CDR1 and CDR2 sequences are MNHNS and SASEGT. As DNA, the CDR3 is TGTGCCAGCATTACGACAGGCTACTCACCCCTCCACTTT. As protein: CASITTGYSPLHF.

This clone was seen more than once but under ten times. The chain is built from TRBV30 and TRBJ2-7, with 8 nucleotides matching TRBD1. This CDR3 comprises 13 residues. The junction had 4 bases not matched to a gene; V was cut back by 1 base and J by 5 bases. Germline V gives CDR1 GTSNPN, CDR2 SVGIG (reference sequence). The DNA for the CDR3 is TGTGCCTGGAGTGGGCAGGGGGCTCACGAGCAGTACTTC. Residues: CAWSGQGAHEQYF.

A few counts support this clone. The chain uses TRBV29-1 and TRBJ2-3, with 8 bases lining up with TRBD1. The length of the CDR3 is 13 residues. The V and J ends lost 7 bases and 3 bases, in that order; junction bases with no gene match: 6. In germline, CDR1 is SQVTM, CDR2 ANQGSEA. The CDR3 DNA follows: TGCAGCGCCCGGACAGGGAAGACAGATACGCAGTATTTT. This gives the protein CSARTGKTDTQYF.

The chain employs TRBV2 and TRBJ2-7; D ambiguous. This CDR3 comprises 12 residues. Per germline, CDR1 SNHLY and CDR2 FYNNEI. Trimming took 5 bases from V and 6 from J, leaving 11 bases between them. CDR3 sequence: CASSSPPSEQYF. The CDR3 DNA follows: TGTGCCAGCAGTTCTCCCCCCAGCGAGCAGTACTTC.

The rearrangement uses TRBV7-9 and TRBJ2-4; the D gene is possibly TRBD1 (6 bases). V lost 4 bases and J lost 6, with 10 bases in between. There are 13 residues in the CDR3. CDR1 is SEHNR, CDR2 FQNEAQ, per germline (reference sequence). The CDR3 DNA reads TGTGCCAGCAGCTCCACAGGGACAAACATTCAGTACTTC. Translating gives CASSSTGTNIQYF.

This clone has only one observation. The CDR3 coding sequence is TGTGCCAGCAGTCCACTTGGCGAGGGCTACGAGCAGTACTTC. Translation: CASSPLGEGYEQYF. The chain employs TRBV2 and TRBJ2-7; perhaps TRBD2 as D (5 bases). V shed 5 bases and J shed 3 bases, with 14 bases lying between them. Germline V gives CDR1 SNHLY, CDR2 FYNNEI. This CDR3 spans 14 amino acids.

The chain couples TRBV2 to TRBJ2-4; possible D gene TRBD2, 5 bases. The CDR3 spans 15 residues. The ends were cut back, 7 bases at V and 0 bases at J, with 13 bases in the middle. Germline lookup yields CDR1 SNHLY and CDR2 FYNNEI. The CDR3, as DNA: TGTGCCAGCACAATCACGGACTCAGCCAAAAACATTCAGTACTTC. The encoded protein is CASTITDSAKNIQYF. The full variable domain, rest sourced from reference TRBV2 and TRBJ2-4, is EPEVTQTPSHQVTQMGQEVILRCVPISNHLYFYWYRQILGQKVEFLVSFYNNEISEKSEIFDDQFSVERPDGSNFTLKIRSTKLEDSAMYFCASTITDSAKNIQYFGAGTRLSVL.

The V call is TRBV28, the J call TRBJ1-1; 7 bases agree with TRBD1. The CDR3 length is 14 residues. CDR1 and CDR2 from the germline V gene are MDHEN and SYDVKM. J was trimmed by 3 bases and V by 3 bases; bases with no gene match: 4. CDR3: CASSLVQGYTEAFF. Written as DNA, the CDR3 is TGTGCCAGCAGTTTGGTACAGGGGTACACTGAAGCTTTCTTT.